The TCR beta chain under discussion was sequenced for a study of OX40 agonist ivuxolimab in advanced cancers. With regard to the full study: Ivuxolimab was an agonistic, fully human IgG2 monoclonal antibody directed against OX40 (CD134), a costimulatory receptor. Intravenous ivuxolimab was administered to patients every 2 weeks at six dose levels: 0.01, 0.1, 0.3, 1.5, 3 and 10 mg/kg. Of the roughly 54 dose-escalation patients, hepatocellular carcinoma was present in approximately 20, melanoma in around 15, renal cell carcinoma in 9 and head and neck cancer in 9. The dose-escalation cohort was over 70% male with a mean age of about 60 years, ranging from about 20 to 80. Patients were allowed to have had prior anti-PD-1, anti-PD-L1 or anti-CTLA-4 therapy, and 40% of the dose-escalation patients had previously received checkpoint inhibitors. Three dose-escalation patients achieved partial responses, one with hepatocellular carcinoma and two with cutaneous melanoma. The point of sequencing TCRbeta in the periphery was to test whether ivuxolimab changed TCR sequence diversity and drove clonal T-cell expansion. The paper reports the monotherapy dose-escalation portion (N of about 52 patients) of the phase I ivuxolimab trial.

General study outcomes and caveats: In the 0.1-3.0 mg/kg groups, partial responders were among the patients with the lowest normalized peripheral clonal expansion, particularly in CD8+ T cells. Which antigens the clonally expanded peripheral T cells were specific for was not determined. At doses from 0.1 to 3.0 mg/kg, clonal expansion was seen in both CD4+ and CD8+ blood T cells between baseline and week 6. After ivuxolimab, expanded clones were on average more numerous among CD8+ T cells than among CD4+ T cells. Low levels of normalized T-cell clonal expansion were also seen in some nonresponding patients.

Patients with autoimmune disease history or receiving systemic immunosuppression were excluded from the trial. Peripheral blood for TCR sequencing was drawn from every dose cohort at baseline, at cycle 4 day 1 and at cycle 7 day 1. Samples were obtained from an open-label, multicenter, first-in-human phase I dose-escalation trial of ivuxolimab. Adults with locally advanced or metastatic head and neck squamous cell, hepatocellular, melanoma or renal cell carcinoma were enrolled in the trial. CD4+ and CD8+ T cells were sorted separately from peripheral blood before TCR sequencing. Worth noting for this clone: The antigen it recognizes is unknown. Base quality data are lacking; no much larger clone is found one base away.

To sequence the TCRbeta CDR3 region, genomic DNA was isolated from the sorted cells. The immunoSEQ Assay was used for sequencing of TCRbeta CDR3 regions. Here the immuneACCESS table is served through TCRdb, limited to in-frame sequences with V and J called. Missing clones are a known gap in these copies; in checked studies unresolved V genes cover under half, and the rest lacks a known reason. The sample table contains nearly 60,000 clones; only one count was recorded for about 87% of them. The top ten constitute under 3.5% of the sample. This clonotype was obtained from an adult with an advanced solid tumor such as melanoma, head and neck, liver or kidney cancer. The sequenced sample was CD4+ or CD8+ T cells sorted from blood, obtained in a trial of the OX40 agonist ivuxolimab.

The CDR3 region reads CASSLNPGQGNSPLHF. The sequenced DNA is TGCGCCAGCAGCTTAAACCCCGGACAGGGCAATTCACCCCTCCACTTT. Recombination connected TRBV5-1 to TRBJ1-6; TRBD1 lines up with 8 middle nucleotides. For this chain, trimming is 2 bases at the V end and 7 bases at the J end, and the number of junction bases without a gene match is 8. The germline V gene provides CDR1 SGHRS and CDR2 YFSETQ. There are 16 amino acids in the CDR3, from cysteine to phenylalanine inclusive. Left in the record is the CDR3 DNA by itself, 48 bases read in frame from the first base.